This TCR beta chain was identified during a study of molecular identifiers for immune sequencing clone quantification. Background on the study: Naive CD8 RNA (roughly 20,000 or 100,000 cells) was divided into five aliquots, with four sequenced.

This clonotype appeared a few times. TCRdb reprocessed the PCR reads with MiXCR, giving one entry per CDR3 protein. The sample carries about half a million distinct CDR3 sequences, about 22% recorded once. Trimming cost V 2 bases and J 8 bases, with 16 bases left between them. The CDR3 covers 15 residues. Germline CDR1 reads SEHNR; CDR2 reads FQNEAQ (reference sequence). When naive CD8 T cells were sorted, they were gated as CD8+CD4-CCR7+CD45RA+. This clonotype originated in a human donor in good health. Some libraries in this study had Jurkat cell RNA spiked in. The sample consisted of naive CD8+ T cells from blood, with Jurkat cell RNA spiked in. Subset reported: FACS-sorted CD8+CD4-CCR7+CD45RA+ naive T cells. The V call is TRBV7-9, the J call TRBJ2-1, with D maybe TRBD2 (7 bases). The CDR3 here is CASSLYGGGWYEQFF. The CDR3 DNA is TGTGCCAGCAGCTTATATGGCGGGGGCTGGTATGAGCAGTTCTTC.